The 14 T cell receptor beta chains below all came from one sample that was sequenced in a study of cytotoxic CD8 clonotypes in ibrutinib-treated CLL (dated by TCRdb to the early 2020s). The library was made by the immunoSEQ multiplex PCR assay. What TCRdb holds here is the immuneACCESS table cut down to in-frame rearrangements. Part of the clones is not present; checked against another copy, under half of the missing clones reflect an unresolved V gene, and the others are unexplained. In all, the sample holds about 200,000 clones, and 72% of those were seen once. The ten biggest clones cover 13% of the sample. What this sample's time point label stands for: approximately 25 months on ibrutinib. Source: PBMCs, taken after 24 months of ibrutinib treatment. The receptor source for this set is a human donor with chronic lymphocytic leukemia.

The chain couples TRBV29-1 to TRBJ2-3; TRBD2 matches 14 bases. V was pared by 7 bases and J by 3 bases, with 3 bases of the junction left unmatched. Germline CDR1 is SQVTM and CDR2 is ANQGSEA. CDR3 length equals 14 residues. CDR3 coding DNA: TGCAGCGGCCGGACTAGCGGGAGGACAGATACGCAGTATTTT. This sequence encodes CSGRTSGRTDTQYF.

The chain uses TRBV7-8 and TRBJ1-2; D uncertain. Germline V CDR1 and CDR2: SGHVS, FQNEAQ. Deletions cut 1 base from V and 4 bases from J, with 13 bases between. CDR3 length: 15 amino acids. The CDR3 spells CASSLVADIFYGYTF. The CDR3 DNA reads as TGTGCCAGCAGCTTAGTTGCCGACATTTTCTATGGCTACACCTTC. Complete variable domain (other parts from reference TRBV7-8 and TRBJ1-2): GAGVSQSPRYKVAKRGQDVALRCDPISGHVSLFWYQQALGQGPEFLTYFQNEAQLDKSGLPSDRFFAERPEGSVSTLKIQRTQQEDSAVYLCASSLVADIFYGYTFGSGTRLTVV.

This chain uses TRBV5-4 with TRBJ2-3; 10 bases map to TRBD2. With 7 bases clipped from V and 4 bases from J, the junction kept 9 bases outside the gene matches. Germline assignment: CDR1 SGHNT and CDR2 YYREEE (reference sequence). CDR3 length: 15 residues. The CDR3 sequence: CASRSGRALADTQYF. As DNA, the CDR3 is TGTGCCAGCCGGAGCGGGAGGGCCTTGGCAGATACGCAGTATTTT.

V usage is TRBV7-2 and J usage is TRBJ2-1, with 11 bases that match TRBD2. The J segment lost 4 bases and the V segment lost 0 bases, leaving 8 bases of the junction unmatched. The length of the CDR3 is 18 residues. CDR1 is SGHTA and CDR2 is FQGNSA in the germline V gene. This chain's CDR3 is CASSLAYTSGRAYNEQFF. The CDR3 coding sequence is TGTGCCAGCAGCTTAGCGTATACTAGCGGGAGAGCTTACAATGAGCAGTTCTTC.

This clone was detected only a few times. J is TRBJ2-1 and V is TRBV25-1, with D possibly being TRBD1 (6 bases). V was shortened by 0 bases and J by 5 bases, with 14 bases between the two germline ends. Germline V lookup: CDR1 MGHDK, CDR2 SYGVNS. The CDR3 is made up of 16 amino acids. CDR3 sequence (DNA): TGTGCCAGCAGTGAATATGGCAGGGGACCCCACAATGAGCAGTTCTTC. Amino acids: CASSEYGRGPHNEQFF.

The CDR3 bases are TGTGCCACCAGCAGAGATTCATTAATTTACACAGATACGCAGTATTTT. Amino acid sequence: CATSRDSLIYTDTQYF. The chain links TRBV15 to TRBJ2-3; D unresolved. Trimming removed 0 bases at V and 2 bases at J, with 12 bases between. CDR1 and CDR2 (germline): LNHNV, YYDKDF (reference sequence). This CDR3 comprises 16 residues.

V gene TRBV5-1 combines with J gene TRBJ2-5; 9 bases agree with TRBD2. The ends lost 3 bases at V and 2 bases at J; junction bases unmatched: 14. Germline assignment: CDR1 SGHRS and CDR2 YFSETQ. This CDR3 region has 18 residues. The CDR3, as DNA: TGCGCCAGCAGCTCTAGCGGGGCCTCATGGGACATACAAGAGACCCAGTACTTC. This sequence encodes CASSSSGASWDIQETQYF.

The chain is built from TRBV7-2 and TRBJ2-1, with a tentative D call TRBD2 (5 bases). V lost 1 base and J lost 10, with 8 bases in between. This CDR3 region has 12 residues. The germline CDR1 and CDR2 sequences are SGHTA and FQGNSA. CDR3 sequence reads: CASSLVSGEQFF. The CDR3, as DNA: TGTGCCAGCAGCTTAGTATCGGGGGAGCAGTTCTTC.

The chain carries TRBV7-8 and TRBJ2-7, with TRBD1 identical over 7 bases. The J segment lost 2 bases and the V segment lost 2 bases, leaving 3 bases of the junction unmatched. CDR1 and CDR2 (germline): SGHVS, FQNEAQ. The CDR3 runs to 14 residues. The CDR3 DNA is TGTGCCAGCAGCTTAAGAGGGACAGCCTACGAGCAGTACTTC. Translating it yields CASSLRGTAYEQYF.

The gene calls are TRBV7-9 and TRBJ2-7, with TRBD2 matching over 10 bases. The CDR3 runs 15 residues. CDR1 and CDR2 from the germline V gene are SEHNR and FQNEAQ (reference sequence). V lost 5 bases and J lost 5; bases outside the gene matches: 9. The CDR3 bases are TGTGCCAGCAGCCTTACAGCGGGAGGGTCTAACGAGCAGTACTTC. Its protein product is CASSLTAGGSNEQYF.

J is TRBJ2-7 and V is TRBV5-1; 9 bases are shared with TRBD1. Germline CDR1 reads SGHRS; CDR2 reads YFSETQ. Trimming cost V 6 bases and J 0 bases; bases outside gene matches: 10. The CDR3 runs 16 residues. The CDR3 bases are TGCGCCAGCACAACTTACGGACAGGGGAGCTCCTACGAGCAGTACTTC. This translates into CASTTYGQGSSYEQYF.

The chain links TRBV2 to TRBJ2-3, with D possibly being TRBD2 (6 bases). V lost 6 bases to trimming and J lost 1 base, with 20 bases between them. The CDR3 has 17 residues. CDR1 and CDR2 from the germline V gene are SNHLY and FYNNEI. The CDR3 here is CASRSGALALRTDTQYF. DNA of the CDR3: TGTGCCAGCAGGAGCGGTGCTCTAGCGTTACGCACAGATACGCAGTATTTT. Looking up the rest from reference TRBV2 and TRBJ2-3 gives the full variable domain: EPEVTQTPSHQVTQMGQEVILRCVPISNHLYFYWYRQILGQKVEFLVSFYNNEISEKSEIFDDQFSVERPDGSNFTLKIRSTKLEDSAMYFCASRSGALALRTDTQYFGPGTRLTVL.

The chain combines TRBV4-3 with TRBJ2-7; TRBD1 matches at 8 bases. Germline V gene lookup returns CDR1 LGHNA and CDR2 YSLEER. The CDR3 loop spans 13 amino acids. The V segment lost 4 bases and the J segment 5 bases; nucleotides outside the gene matches: 4. The CDR3 is CASSPGGRDEQYF. The CDR3 DNA reads as TGCGCCAGCAGCCCAGGGGGCAGGGACGAGCAGTACTTC.

The genes are TRBV2 and TRBJ2-1, with 11 bases fitting TRBD2. Per germline, CDR1 SNHLY and CDR2 FYNNEI. CDR3 size: 15 residues. V dropped 7 bases and J dropped 8; count of bases not matched to a gene: 10. The CDR3 loop reads CASNRLAGSLDEQFF. The CDR3 DNA is TGTGCCAGCAACCGACTAGCGGGATCCTTGGATGAGCAGTTCTTC.